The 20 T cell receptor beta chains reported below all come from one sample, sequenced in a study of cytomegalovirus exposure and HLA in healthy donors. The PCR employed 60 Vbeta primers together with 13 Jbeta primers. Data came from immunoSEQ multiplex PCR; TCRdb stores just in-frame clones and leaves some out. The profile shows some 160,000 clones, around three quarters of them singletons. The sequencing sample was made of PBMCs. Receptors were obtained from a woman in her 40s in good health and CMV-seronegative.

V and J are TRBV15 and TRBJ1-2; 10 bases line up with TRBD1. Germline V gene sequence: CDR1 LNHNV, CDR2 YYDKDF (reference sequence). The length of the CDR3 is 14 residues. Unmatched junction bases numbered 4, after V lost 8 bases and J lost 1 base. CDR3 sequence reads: CATQDRGFNYGYTF. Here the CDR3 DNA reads TGTGCCACCCAGGACAGGGGGTTTAACTATGGCTACACCTTC.

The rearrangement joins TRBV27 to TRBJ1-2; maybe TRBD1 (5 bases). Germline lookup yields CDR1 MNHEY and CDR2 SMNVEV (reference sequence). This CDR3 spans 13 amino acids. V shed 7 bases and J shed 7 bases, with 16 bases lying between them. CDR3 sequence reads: CASNPGWGGGYTF. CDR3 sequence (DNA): TGTGCCAGCAACCCGGGATGGGGGGGTGGCTACACCTTC.

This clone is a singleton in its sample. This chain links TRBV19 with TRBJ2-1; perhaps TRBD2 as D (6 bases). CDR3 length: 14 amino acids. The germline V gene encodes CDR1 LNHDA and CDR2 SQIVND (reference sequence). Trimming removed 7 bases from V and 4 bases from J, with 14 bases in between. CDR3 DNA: TGTGCCAGTAAGGACGGGGGTCGGTACAATGAGCAGTTCTTC. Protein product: CASKDGGRYNEQFF.

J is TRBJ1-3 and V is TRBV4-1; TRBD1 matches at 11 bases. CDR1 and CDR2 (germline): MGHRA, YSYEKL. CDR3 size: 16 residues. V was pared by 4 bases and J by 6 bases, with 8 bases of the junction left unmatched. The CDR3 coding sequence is TGCGCCAGCAGCCGCCAGGGACAGGGGGATAAAAACACCATATATTTT. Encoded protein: CASSRQGQGDKNTIYF.

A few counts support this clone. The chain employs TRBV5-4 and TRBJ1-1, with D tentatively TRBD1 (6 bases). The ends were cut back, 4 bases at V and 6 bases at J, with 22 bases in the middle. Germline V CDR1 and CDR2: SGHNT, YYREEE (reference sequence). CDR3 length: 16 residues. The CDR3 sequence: CASSARNKGVSAEAFF. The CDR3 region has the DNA TGTGCCAGCAGCGCGCGAAATAAGGGGGTTAGCGCTGAAGCTTTCTTT.

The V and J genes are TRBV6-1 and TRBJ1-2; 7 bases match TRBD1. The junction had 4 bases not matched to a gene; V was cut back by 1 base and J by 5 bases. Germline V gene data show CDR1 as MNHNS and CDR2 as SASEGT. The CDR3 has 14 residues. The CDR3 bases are TGTGCCAGCAGTGAAGGGACAGGAAAGTATGGCTACACCTTC. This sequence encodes CASSEGTGKYGYTF.

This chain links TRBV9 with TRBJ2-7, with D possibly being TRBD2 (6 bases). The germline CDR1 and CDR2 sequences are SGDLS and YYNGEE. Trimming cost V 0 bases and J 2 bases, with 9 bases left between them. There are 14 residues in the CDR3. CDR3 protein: CASSVGGDPYEQYF. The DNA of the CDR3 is TGTGCCAGCAGCGTAGGGGGGGACCCCTACGAGCAGTACTTC.

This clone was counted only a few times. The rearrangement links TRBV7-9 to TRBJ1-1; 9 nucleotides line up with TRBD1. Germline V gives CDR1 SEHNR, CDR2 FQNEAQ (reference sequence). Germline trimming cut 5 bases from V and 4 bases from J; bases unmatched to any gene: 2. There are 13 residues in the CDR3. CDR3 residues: CASSLTGGTEAFF. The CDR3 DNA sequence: TGTGCCAGCAGCCTGACAGGGGGCACTGAAGCTTTCTTT.

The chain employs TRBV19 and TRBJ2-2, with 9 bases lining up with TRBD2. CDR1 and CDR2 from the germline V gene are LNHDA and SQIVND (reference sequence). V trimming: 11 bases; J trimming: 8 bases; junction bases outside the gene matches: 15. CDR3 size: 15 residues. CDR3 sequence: CAVPRGGTRSGELFF. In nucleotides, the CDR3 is TGTGCCGTCCCGCGGGGGGGGACGAGGTCTGGGGAGCTGTTTTTT.

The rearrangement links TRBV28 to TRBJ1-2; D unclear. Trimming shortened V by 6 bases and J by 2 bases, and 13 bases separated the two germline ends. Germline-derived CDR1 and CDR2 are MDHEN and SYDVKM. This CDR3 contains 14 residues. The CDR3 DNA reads TGTGCCAGCAGCGTCCCGCTAGCGAACTATGGCTACACCTTC. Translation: CASSVPLANYGYTF.

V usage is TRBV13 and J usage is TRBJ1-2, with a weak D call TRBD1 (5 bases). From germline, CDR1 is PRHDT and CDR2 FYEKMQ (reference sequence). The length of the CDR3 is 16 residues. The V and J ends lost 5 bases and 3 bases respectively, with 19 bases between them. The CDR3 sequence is CASSPLRGGTDYGYTF. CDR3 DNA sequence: TGTGCCAGCAGCCCCCTACGGGGGGGAACGGACTATGGCTACACCTTC.

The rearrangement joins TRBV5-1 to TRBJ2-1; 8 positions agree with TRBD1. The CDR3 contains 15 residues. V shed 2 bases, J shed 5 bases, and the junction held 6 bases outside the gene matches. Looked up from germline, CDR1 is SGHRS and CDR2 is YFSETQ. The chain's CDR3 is CASSFGQGANNEQFF. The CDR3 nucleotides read TGCGCCAGCAGCTTCGGGCAGGGGGCCAACAATGAGCAGTTCTTC.

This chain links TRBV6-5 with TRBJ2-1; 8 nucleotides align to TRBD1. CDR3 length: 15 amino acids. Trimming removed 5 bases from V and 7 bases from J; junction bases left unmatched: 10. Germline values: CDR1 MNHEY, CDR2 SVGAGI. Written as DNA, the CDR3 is TGTGCCAGCAGTCGAGGAGGAGGGACAGGAAATGAGCAGTTCTTC. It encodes CASSRGGGTGNEQFF.

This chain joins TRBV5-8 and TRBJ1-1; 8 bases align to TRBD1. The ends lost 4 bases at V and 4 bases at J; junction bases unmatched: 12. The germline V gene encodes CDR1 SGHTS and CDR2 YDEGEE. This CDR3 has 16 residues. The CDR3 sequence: CASSQTGQVTGTEAFF. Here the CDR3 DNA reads TGTGCCAGCAGCCAGACGGGACAGGTGACGGGCACTGAAGCTTTCTTT.

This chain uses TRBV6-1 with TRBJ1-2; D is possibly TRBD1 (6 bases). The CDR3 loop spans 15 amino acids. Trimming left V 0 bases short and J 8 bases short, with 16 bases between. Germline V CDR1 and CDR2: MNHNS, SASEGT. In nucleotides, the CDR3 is TGTGCCAGCAGTGAAGCTAATAGTCAGGGGAGAGGCTACACCTTC. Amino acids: CASSEANSQGRGYTF.

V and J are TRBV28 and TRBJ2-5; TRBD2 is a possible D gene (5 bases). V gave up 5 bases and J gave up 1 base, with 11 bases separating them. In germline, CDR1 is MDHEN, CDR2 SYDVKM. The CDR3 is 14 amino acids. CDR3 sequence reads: CASSPFRGQETQYF. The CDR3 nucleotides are TGTGCCAGCAGTCCGTTTCGGGGCCAAGAGACCCAGTACTTC.

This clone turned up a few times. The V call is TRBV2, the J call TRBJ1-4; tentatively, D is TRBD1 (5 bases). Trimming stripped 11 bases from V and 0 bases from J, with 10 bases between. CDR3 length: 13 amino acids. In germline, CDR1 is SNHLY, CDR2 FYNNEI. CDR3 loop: CADQGSTNEKLFF. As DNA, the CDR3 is TGTGCCGACCAGGGTTCAACTAATGAAAAACTGTTTTTT.

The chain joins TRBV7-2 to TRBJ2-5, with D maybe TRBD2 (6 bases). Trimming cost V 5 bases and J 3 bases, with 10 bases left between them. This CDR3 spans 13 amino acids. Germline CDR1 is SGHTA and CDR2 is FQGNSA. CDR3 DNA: TGTGCCAGCAGCCAGAGGAGGGAAGAGACCCAGTACTTC. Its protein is CASSQRREETQYF.

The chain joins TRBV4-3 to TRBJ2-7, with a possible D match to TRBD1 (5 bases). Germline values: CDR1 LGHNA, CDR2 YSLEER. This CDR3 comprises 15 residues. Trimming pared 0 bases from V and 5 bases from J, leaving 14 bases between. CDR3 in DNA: TGCGCCAGCAGCCAAGATGCGGCAGGGTGGGACGAGCAGTACTTC. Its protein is CASSQDAAGWDEQYF.

The CDR3 DNA is TGTGCCAGCAGCCTTAGCGGGAGTGATAATGAGCAGTTCTTC. This translates into CASSLSGSDNEQFF. V usage is TRBV7-6 and J usage is TRBJ2-1; 9 nucleotides line up with TRBD2. The CDR3 is 14 amino acids. The germline V gene has CDR1 SGHVS and CDR2 FNYEAQ. The V segment lost 5 bases and the J segment 7 bases; nucleotides outside the gene matches: 6.